The 28 T cell receptor beta chains listed next were all sequenced from one sample in a study of blood T cell repertoires in COVID-19. The method was immunoSEQ multiplex PCR; TCRdb's version includes in-frame clones alone and lacks a portion of them. This sample has hundreds of thousands of clones; about 86% occur once, and the top ten carry approximately 4.3%. The sequencing input was PBMCs or T cells enriched from blood (not recorded which). All receptors come from a man aged 25-45 years with acute COVID-19.

V and J are TRBV27 and TRBJ2-2, with D maybe TRBD1 (5 bases). This CDR3 has 13 amino acids. CDR1 and CDR2 (germline): MNHEY, SMNVEV (reference sequence). Trimming took off 6 bases at V and 4 bases at J, with 9 bases between the two ends. CDR3 loop: CASRGVFTGELFF. In DNA form, the CDR3 reads TGTGCCAGCAGAGGGGTTTTCACCGGGGAGCTGTTTTTT.

As DNA, the CDR3 is TGTGCCAGCAGCTTCTCGGGATTCCTCTACGAGCAGTACGTC. Amino acid sequence: CASSFSGFLYEQYV. J is TRBJ2-7 and V is TRBV5-4, with D maybe TRBD2 (5 bases). Germline loops: CDR1 SGHNT, CDR2 YYREEE (reference sequence). V lost 2 bases to trimming and J lost 3 bases, with 12 bases between them. This CDR3 is 14 amino acids long.

The chain is built from TRBV7-3 and TRBJ2-3; D call uncertain. Germline V gene sequence: CDR1 SGHTA, CDR2 FQGTGA. V was cut by 3 bases and J by 1 base, with 8 bases left in between. CDR3 length equals 14 residues. CDR3 nucleotides: TGTGCCAGCAGCTTTATGGCGGGCACAGATACGCAGTATTTT. The encoded protein is CASSFMAGTDTQYF. Filled out from reference TRBV7-3 and TRBJ2-3, the complete variable domain reads GAGVSQTPSNKVTEKGKYVELRCDPISGHTALYWYRQSLGQGPEFLIYFQGTGAADDSGLPNDRFFAVRPEGSVSTLKIQRTERGDSAVYLCASSFMAGTDTQYFGPGTRLTVL.

In DNA, the CDR3 is TGTGCCAGCAGTTTTGGCAGGGACACTGAAGCTTTCTTT. Translated, it gives CASSFGRDTEAFF. The rearrangement links TRBV12-3 or TRBV12-4 to TRBJ1-1, with D possibly TRBD1 on 5 matching bases. The V end was cut by 3 bases, the J end by 3 bases, with 8 bases between. The length of the CDR3 is 13 residues.

The chain carries TRBV6-4 and TRBJ2-3, with D hard to call. Trimming took 6 bases from V and 2 from J, leaving 9 bases between them. This CDR3 is built from 13 residues. Germline lookup yields CDR1 MRHNA and CDR2 SNTAGT. CDR3 bases: TGTGCCAGCAGCCAGCGATCCACAGATACGCAGTATTTT. Its protein is CASSQRSTDTQYF.

Here the CDR3 reads CASSPRSTGRETQYF. In DNA form, the CDR3 reads TGCGCCAGCAGCCCACGGTCGACAGGCCGAGAGACCCAGTACTTC. The genes are TRBV5-1 and TRBJ2-5; a possible D gene is TRBD1 (6 bases). This CDR3 is 15 amino acids long. Germline lookup yields CDR1 SGHRS and CDR2 YFSETQ. The V gene lost 4 bases and the J gene lost 4 bases, with 17 bases spanning the gap.

This CDR3 reads CASSLTGEKLFF. The CDR3 DNA follows: TGTGCCAGCAGTCTAACAGGGGAAAAACTGTTTTTT. The rearrangement links TRBV28 to TRBJ1-4, with a weak D call TRBD1 (6 bases). V gave up 5 bases and J gave up 8 bases, with 9 bases separating them. The CDR3 totals 12 residues. Germline CDR1 reads MDHEN; CDR2 reads SYDVKM. Full variable domain (missing parts from reference TRBV28 and TRBJ1-4): DVKVTQSSRYLVKRTGEKVFLECVQDMDHENMFWYRQDPGLGLRLIYFSYDVKMKEKGDIPEGYSVSREKKERFSLILESASTNQTSMYLCASSLTGEKLFFGSGTQLSVL.

The chain is built from TRBV18 and TRBJ2-1, with a possible D match to TRBD2 (5 bases). CDR3 size: 14 residues. V gave up 3 bases and J gave up 10 bases, with 16 bases separating them. Germline-derived CDR1 and CDR2 are KGHSH and LQKENI. The CDR3 here is CASSPMSVGNEQFF. The CDR3 nucleotides are TGTGCCAGCTCACCGATGTCGGTCGGGAACGAGCAGTTCTTC.

This chain uses TRBV6-5 with TRBJ2-1, with TRBD1 as a possible D gene (7 bases). The CDR3 is 14 amino acids. From germline, CDR1 is MNHEY and CDR2 SVGAGI. V was shortened by 4 bases and J by 7 bases, with 14 bases between the two germline ends. This chain's CDR3 is CASSSRGATNEQFF. The CDR3 DNA reads as TGTGCCAGCAGTTCCAGGGGGGCTACGAATGAGCAGTTCTTC.

This clone has a handful of counts. The chain has TRBV3-1 (or the pseudogene TRBV3-2) and TRBJ1-1; TRBD1 aligns across 9 bases. The ends lost 2 bases at V and 1 base at J; junction bases unmatched: 8. Germline V gene lookup returns CDR1 LGHDT and CDR2 YNNKEL (reference sequence). The CDR3 has 17 amino acids. The CDR3 DNA follows: TGTGCCAGCAGCCAACCCAATGGGGACAGGGCGAACACTGAAGCTTTCTTT. Translating it yields CASSQPNGDRANTEAFF.

The rearrangement links TRBV5-1 to TRBJ2-5; perhaps TRBD1 as D (6 bases). CDR3 length equals 18 residues. V lost 1 base and J 5 bases, leaving 24 bases between the germline ends. CDR1 is SGHRS, CDR2 YFSETQ, per germline. DNA for the CDR3: TGCGCCAGCAGCTTGTCTTTCCAGGCAGGGGTCCAGCAGGAGACCCAGTACTTC. Translated, it gives CASSLSFQAGVQQETQYF.

The V gene is TRBV21-1, the J gene TRBJ2-7; no DNA check was done on the table's D call, TRBD1. TRBV21-1 is a pseudogene segment. The CDR3 contains 14 residues. The CDR3 loop reads CASSKVDRVNEQYV. The CDR3 coding sequence is TGTGCCAGCAGCAAAGTCGACAGGGTAAACGAGCAGTACGTC.

This CDR3 is CATNRWSNEKLFF. CDR3 bases: TGTGCCACCAATAGGTGGAGTAATGAAAAACTGTTTTTT. V is TRBV2 and J is TRBJ1-4; D unclear. V lost 10 bases and J 4 bases, leaving 13 bases between the germline ends. Germline values: CDR1 SNHLY, CDR2 FYNNEI. The CDR3 loop spans 13 amino acids.

This chain's CDR3 is CASKGDRAYNQPQHF. CDR3 DNA sequence: TGTGCCTCAAAGGGGGACAGGGCCTACAATCAGCCCCAGCATTTT. The chain has TRBV19 and TRBJ1-5; 9 nucleotides agree with TRBD1. Germline values: CDR1 LNHDA, CDR2 SQIVND (reference sequence). The V segment lost 11 bases and the J segment 3 bases; nucleotides outside the gene matches: 11. The CDR3 length is 15 residues.

The rearrangement uses TRBV24-1 and TRBJ2-2, with 7 bases fitting TRBD1. The germline gives CDR1 KGHDR, CDR2 SFDVKD. The CDR3 is made up of 14 amino acids. The trim removed 4 bases at V and 7 bases at J, leaving 5 bases unmatched. The CDR3 here is CATSETGQGGELFF. DNA for the CDR3: TGTGCCACCAGTGAGACAGGGCAGGGCGGGGAGCTGTTTTTT.

V and J are TRBV19 and TRBJ1-4, with D perhaps matching TRBD1 (5 bases). This CDR3 is built from 13 residues. The V and J ends lost 3 bases and 7 bases respectively, with 9 bases between them. Germline V gene sequence: CDR1 LNHDA, CDR2 SQIVND (reference sequence). CDR3 nucleotides: TGTGCCAGTAGTATCGCAGGGATTGAAAAACTGTTTTTT. Residues: CASSIAGIEKLFF.

The chain uses TRBV6-1 and TRBJ1-1; TRBD1 might be the D (6 bases). Trimming took 2 bases from V and 10 from J, leaving 14 bases between them. The CDR3 has 13 residues. Germline V gene lookup returns CDR1 MNHNS and CDR2 SASEGT. The CDR3 region has the DNA TGTGCCAGCAGTGAATTACAGGGAGTGAGAGCTTTCTTT. This translates into CASSELQGVRAFF.

This clone was seen only a few times. The gene calls are TRBV11-2 and TRBJ2-7; 14 bases line up with TRBD2. CDR1 and CDR2 (germline): SGHAT, FQNNGV. With V trimmed by 3 bases and J by 10 bases, 8 bases remained unmatched. CDR3 length equals 15 residues. CDR3 sequence (DNA): TGTGCCAGCAGCTTGGGGACTAGCGGGAGAACGGGTCAGTACGTC. This codes for CASSLGTSGRTGQYV.

The gene calls are TRBV28 and TRBJ2-1; D may be TRBD1 (6 bases). Trimming left V 7 bases short and J 4 bases short, with 8 bases between. CDR1 MDHEN and CDR2 SYDVKM come from the germline V gene. CDR3 length: 12 residues. CDR3 DNA sequence: TGTGCCAGCACTACAGGGTACAATGAGCAGTTCTTC. Its translation: CASTTGYNEQFF.

This chain connects TRBV11-2 to TRBJ2-5, with a tentative D call TRBD2 (5 bases). The CDR3 contains 15 residues. Trimming pared 5 bases from V and 1 base from J, leaving 14 bases between. Per germline, CDR1 SGHAT and CDR2 FQNNGV. CDR3 protein: CASSPGGQSQETQYF. The CDR3 nucleotides are TGTGCCAGCAGCCCCGGCGGGCAGTCCCAAGAGACCCAGTACTTC.

The table lists this clone with a count of one. This chain connects TRBV28 to TRBJ1-4, with a tentative D call TRBD1 (5 bases). The length of the CDR3 is 16 residues. The V gene's germline CDR1 is MDHEN and CDR2 SYDVKM. V gave up 6 bases and J gave up 2 bases, with 16 bases separating them. CDR3 DNA: TGTGCCAGCAGCTTAGCAGGGTCGCCCACTAATGAAAAACTGTTTTTT. Residues: CASSLAGSPTNEKLFF.

The rearrangement uses TRBV18 and TRBJ1-3, with 7 bases lining up with TRBD1. The CDR3 is made up of 19 amino acids. The trim removed 3 bases at V and 4 bases at J, leaving 18 bases unmatched. Germline loops: CDR1 KGHSH, CDR2 LQKENI. CDR3 sequence: CASSPALASTGASGNTIYF. The CDR3 DNA reads TGTGCCAGCTCACCGGCGCTCGCCTCAACAGGGGCCTCAGGAAACACCATATATTTT.

The chain recombines TRBV14 with TRBJ1-5; perhaps TRBD1 as D (5 bases). The CDR3 extends over 18 amino acids. Germline loops: CDR1 SGHDN, CDR2 FVKESK. The germline V and J ends were trimmed by 4 bases and 0 bases, with 19 bases remaining between them. This CDR3 reads CASSPFEQGILSNQPQHF. The CDR3 bases are TGTGCCAGCAGCCCCTTCGAGCAGGGAATACTTAGCAATCAGCCCCAGCATTTT.

The chain couples TRBV5-5 to TRBJ2-1, with 15 bases fitting TRBD2. Germline V gene sequence: CDR1 SGHKS, CDR2 YYEKEE (reference sequence). There are 17 residues in the CDR3. V was clipped by 5 bases and J by 7 bases; unmatched bases: 10. CDR3 nucleotide sequence: TGTGCCAGCAGGGATGGGACTAGCGGGGGGAGGCCTAATGAGCAGTTCTTC. As protein: CASRDGTSGGRPNEQFF.

This rearrangement joins TRBV19 to TRBJ1-5, with a possible D match to TRBD1 (6 bases). Germline CDR1 and CDR2: LNHDA and SQIVND (reference sequence). The CDR3 has 15 residues. V was shortened by 6 bases and J by 0 bases, with 12 bases between the two germline ends. The CDR3 here is CASRVTGYSNQPQHF. In DNA form, the CDR3 reads TGTGCCAGTAGGGTTACAGGGTATAGCAATCAGCCCCAGCATTTT.

The chain is built from TRBV28 and TRBJ1-5; the match to TRBD1 covers 8 bases. The germline V gene encodes CDR1 MDHEN and CDR2 SYDVKM. V lost 7 bases to trimming and J lost 2 bases; unmatched junction nucleotides: 4. This CDR3 region has 14 residues. The DNA for the CDR3 is TGTGCCAGCAACGTGGACAGGGGCAATCAGCCCCAGCATTTT. It yields the protein CASNVDRGNQPQHF. Variable domain in full (rest from reference TRBV28 and TRBJ1-5): DVKVTQSSRYLVKRTGEKVFLECVQDMDHENMFWYRQDPGLGLRLIYFSYDVKMKEKGDIPEGYSVSREKKERFSLILESASTNQTSMYLCASNVDRGNQPQHFGDGTRLSIL.

With regard to this clone: The identical CDR3 is also encoded by other nucleotide sequences in the sample. This chain links TRBV9 with TRBJ1-3; the D is unclear. This CDR3 is built from 15 residues. V lost 1 base to trimming and J lost 0 bases, with 8 bases between them. Looked up from germline, CDR1 is SGDLS and CDR2 is YYNGEE. The CDR3 here is CASSVLDSSGNTIYF. The CDR3 DNA follows: TGTGCCAGCAGCGTATTAGATAGCTCTGGAAACACCATATATTTT.

The CDR3 loop is CAITVTGTGYGYTF. The CDR3 nucleotides read TGTGCCATAACCGTGACCGGGACAGGATATGGCTACACCTTC. The chain links TRBV7-9 to TRBJ1-2, with TRBD1 matching 8 bases. Losses at the gene ends were 10 bases for V and 5 bases for J; bases not matched to a gene: 12. The CDR3 runs 14 residues. Germline V gives CDR1 SEHNR, CDR2 FQNEAQ (reference sequence). Using reference TRBV7-9 and TRBJ1-2 for the parts outside the CDR3, the full variable domain is DTGVSQNPRHKITKRGQNVTFRCDPISEHNRLYWYRQTLGQGPEFLTYFQNEAQLEKSRLLSDRFSAERPKGSFSTLEIQRTEQGDSAMYLCAITVTGTGYGYTFGSGTRLTVV.